The sequence of this T cell receptor beta chain was determined in a study of CD8+ T cells in alopecia areata. Germline CDR1 is SGHNT and CDR2 is YYREEE (reference sequence). The CDR3 sequence is 17 residues long. V lost 4 bases and J lost 8; bases outside the gene matches: 14. This clone has a handful of counts. Specified treatment: oral pan-JAK inhibitor, 5-10 mg twice daily. RNA was isolated and reverse transcribed to cDNA, the sequencing template. The method was immunoSEQ multiplex PCR; TCRdb's version includes in-frame clones alone and lacks a portion of them. The sample contains some 200,000 clones, approximately 56% of which appear only once.

Sequencing was performed on CD4+ T cells sorted from blood, taken at week 4, from a patient treated with tofacitinib. This chain connects TRBV5-4 to TRBJ1-4, with 10 bases matching TRBD1. The sequence came from a human donor with alopecia areata. The CDR3 loop reads CASSPGTGDPAKEKLFF. The DNA for the CDR3 is TGTGCCAGCAGCCCTGGGACAGGGGACCCCGCGAAGGAAAAACTGTTTTTT.